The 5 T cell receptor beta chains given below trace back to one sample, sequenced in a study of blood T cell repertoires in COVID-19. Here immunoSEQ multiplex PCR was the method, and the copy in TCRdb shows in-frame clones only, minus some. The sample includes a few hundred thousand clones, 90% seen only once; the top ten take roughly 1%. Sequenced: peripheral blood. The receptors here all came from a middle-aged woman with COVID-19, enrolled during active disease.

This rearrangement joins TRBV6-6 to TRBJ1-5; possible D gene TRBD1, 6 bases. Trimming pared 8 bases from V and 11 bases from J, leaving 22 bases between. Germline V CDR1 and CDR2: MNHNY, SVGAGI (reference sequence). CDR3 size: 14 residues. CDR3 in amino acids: CASSDGGRSPAQHF. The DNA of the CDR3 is TGTGCCAGCTCAGACGGGGGGCGGAGTCCAGCCCAGCATTTT.

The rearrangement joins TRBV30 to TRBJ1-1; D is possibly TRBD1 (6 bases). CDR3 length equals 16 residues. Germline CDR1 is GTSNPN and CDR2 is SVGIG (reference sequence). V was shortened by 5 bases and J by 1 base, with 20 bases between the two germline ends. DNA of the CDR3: TGTGCCTGGGCCAGATTACCGGGACACCCGAACACTGAAGCTTTCTTT. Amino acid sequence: CAWARLPGHPNTEAFF.

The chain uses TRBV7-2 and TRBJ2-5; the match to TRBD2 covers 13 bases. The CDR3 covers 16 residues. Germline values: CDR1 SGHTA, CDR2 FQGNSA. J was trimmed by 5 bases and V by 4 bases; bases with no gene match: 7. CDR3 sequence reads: CASSSRTSGGGETQYF. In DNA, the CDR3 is TGTGCCAGCAGCTCGAGGACTAGCGGGGGAGGGGAGACCCAGTACTTC.

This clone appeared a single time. CDR3 amino acids: CASSRGPSGANVLTF. CDR3 nucleotides: TGTGCCAGTAGTAGAGGCCCCTCTGGGGCCAACGTCCTGACTTTC. The V gene is TRBV19, the J gene TRBJ2-6, with D unclear. The CDR3 runs 15 residues. Germline V gene lookup returns CDR1 LNHDA and CDR2 SQIVND (reference sequence). Trimming took off 4 bases at V and 0 bases at J, with 7 bases between the two ends.

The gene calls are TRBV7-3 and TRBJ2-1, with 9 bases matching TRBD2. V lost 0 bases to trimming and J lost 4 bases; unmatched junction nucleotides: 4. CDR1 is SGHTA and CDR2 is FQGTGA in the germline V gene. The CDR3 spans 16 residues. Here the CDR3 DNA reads TGTGCCAGCAGCTTAACCGGCGGGAGGGCATACAATGAGCAGTTCTTC. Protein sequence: CASSLTGGRAYNEQFF.